This T cell receptor (beta chain) was recovered during a study of cytomegalovirus exposure and HLA in healthy donors. Whole-study context: Out of approximately 170 million T cells, an earlier analysis found more than 95 million unique TCR beta sequences in total. In an early release, HLA-typed donors contributed tens of millions of unique TCR sequences.

With respect to this clone: The antigen is undetermined.

This PCR relied on a set of 60 Vbeta primers and 13 Jbeta primers. Measured with immunoSEQ multiplex PCR; TCRdb has only the in-frame clones, and not every one. The sample has about 210,000 clones, and its top ten clones hold over 0.75%. V was pared by 5 bases and J by 5 bases, with 3 bases of the junction left unmatched. This CDR3 has 13 residues. Germline CDR1 is LNHNV and CDR2 is YYDKDF (reference sequence). Study-level findings and limits: Fewer N-insertions than the approximately 700-donor mean were reportedly shown by an Asian-associated ancestry cluster in a later analysis. Immune exposure data for these donors was limited to CMV serostatus.

This chain uses TRBV15 with TRBJ2-1; 7 nucleotides line up with TRBD1. The clonotype comes from a young woman in good health and CMV-seropositive. What was sequenced was PBMCs. For the CDR3, the DNA is TGTGCCACCAGCGGGCAGGGGGACAATGAGCAGTTCTTC. Translating gives CATSGQGDNEQFF.